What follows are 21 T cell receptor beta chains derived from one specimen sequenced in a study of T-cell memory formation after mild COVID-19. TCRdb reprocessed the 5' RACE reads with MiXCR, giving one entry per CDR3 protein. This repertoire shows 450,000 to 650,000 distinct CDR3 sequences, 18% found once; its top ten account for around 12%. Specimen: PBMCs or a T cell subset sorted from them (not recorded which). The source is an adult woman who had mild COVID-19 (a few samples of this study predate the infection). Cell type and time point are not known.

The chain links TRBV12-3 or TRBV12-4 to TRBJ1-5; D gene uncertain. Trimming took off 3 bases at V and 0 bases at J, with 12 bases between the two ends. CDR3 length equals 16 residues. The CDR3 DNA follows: TGTGCCAGCAGTTTTTCGGCTCTGAGTAGCAATCAGCCCCAGCATTTT. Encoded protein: CASSFSALSSNQPQHF.

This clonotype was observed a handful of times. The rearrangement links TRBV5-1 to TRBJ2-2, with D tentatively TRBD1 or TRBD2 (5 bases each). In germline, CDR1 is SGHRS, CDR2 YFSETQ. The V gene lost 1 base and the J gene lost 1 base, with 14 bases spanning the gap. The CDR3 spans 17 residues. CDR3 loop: CASSLSVPGLNTGELFF. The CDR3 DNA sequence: TGCGCCAGCAGCTTGTCCGTGCCGGGGCTGAACACCGGGGAGCTGTTTTTT.

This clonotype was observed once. CDR3 DNA sequence: TGTGCCAGCAGTGCTTACCTGAAGCCCCAGCATTTT. Encoded protein: CASSAYLKPQHF. The rearrangement joins TRBV6-1 to TRBJ1-5; D remains ambiguous. The ends were cut back, 4 bases at V and 8 bases at J, with 9 bases in the middle. Germline V gene lookup returns CDR1 MNHNS and CDR2 SASEGT. The CDR3 contains 12 residues.

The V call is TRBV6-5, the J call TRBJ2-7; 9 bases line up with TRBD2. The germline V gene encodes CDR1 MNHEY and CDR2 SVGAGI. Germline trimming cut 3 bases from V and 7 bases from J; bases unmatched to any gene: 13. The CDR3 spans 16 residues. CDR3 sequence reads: CASSYTWGSGSGEQYF. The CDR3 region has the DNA TGTGCCAGCAGTTATACATGGGGTAGCGGGAGCGGTGAGCAGTACTTC.

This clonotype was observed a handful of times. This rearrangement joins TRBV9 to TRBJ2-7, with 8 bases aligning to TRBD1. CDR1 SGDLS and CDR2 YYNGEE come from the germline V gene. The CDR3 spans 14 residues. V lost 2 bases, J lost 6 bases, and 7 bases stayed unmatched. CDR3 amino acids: CASSVQTTGGEQYF. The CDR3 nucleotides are TGTGCCAGCAGCGTCCAAACTACAGGGGGCGAGCAGTACTTC. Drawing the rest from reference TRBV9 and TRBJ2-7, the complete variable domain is DSGVTQTPKHLITATGQRVTLRCSPRSGDLSVYWYQQSLDQGLQFLIQYYNGEERAKGNILERFSAQQFPDLHSELNLSSLELGDSALYFCASSVQTTGGEQYFGPGTRLTVT.

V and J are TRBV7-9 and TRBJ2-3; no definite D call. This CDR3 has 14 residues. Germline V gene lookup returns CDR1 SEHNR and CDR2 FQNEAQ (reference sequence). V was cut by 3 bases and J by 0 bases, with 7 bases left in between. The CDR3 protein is CASSFELSTDTQYF. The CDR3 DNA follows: TGTGCCAGCAGCTTCGAGCTTAGCACAGATACGCAGTATTTT.

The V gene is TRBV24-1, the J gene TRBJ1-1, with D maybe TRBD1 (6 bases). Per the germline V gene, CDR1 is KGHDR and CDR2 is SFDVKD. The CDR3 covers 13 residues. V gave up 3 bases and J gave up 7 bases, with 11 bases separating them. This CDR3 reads CATSDTGSFEAFF. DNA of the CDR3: TGTGCCACCAGTGATACAGGGTCCTTTGAAGCTTTCTTT.

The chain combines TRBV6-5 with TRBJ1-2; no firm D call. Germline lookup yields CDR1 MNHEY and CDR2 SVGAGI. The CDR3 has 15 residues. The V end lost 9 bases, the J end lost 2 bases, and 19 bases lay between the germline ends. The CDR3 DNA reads TGTGCCAGTCAAGAAGGGCCTACCGGAAACTATGGCTACACCTTC. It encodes CASQEGPTGNYGYTF.

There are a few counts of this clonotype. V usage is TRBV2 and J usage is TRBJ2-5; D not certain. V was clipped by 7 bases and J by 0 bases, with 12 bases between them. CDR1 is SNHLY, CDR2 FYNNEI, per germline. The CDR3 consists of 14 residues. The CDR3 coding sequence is TGTGCCAGCACGATGGGATCGTACCAAGAGACCCAGTACTTC. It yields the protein CASTMGSYQETQYF.

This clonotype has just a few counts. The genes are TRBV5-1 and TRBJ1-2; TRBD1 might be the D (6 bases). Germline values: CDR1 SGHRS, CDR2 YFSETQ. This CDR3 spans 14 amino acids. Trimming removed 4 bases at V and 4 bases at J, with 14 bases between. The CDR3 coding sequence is TGCGCCAGCAGCATAAACAGGGCGAGCTATGGCTACACCTTC. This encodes CASSINRASYGYTF. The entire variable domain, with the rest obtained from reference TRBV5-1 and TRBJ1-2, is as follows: KAGVTQTPRYLIKTRGQQVTLSCSPISGHRSVSWYQQTPGQGLQFLFEYFSETQRNKGNFPGRFSGRQFSNSRSEMNVSTLELGDSALYLCASSINRASYGYTFGSGTRLTVV.

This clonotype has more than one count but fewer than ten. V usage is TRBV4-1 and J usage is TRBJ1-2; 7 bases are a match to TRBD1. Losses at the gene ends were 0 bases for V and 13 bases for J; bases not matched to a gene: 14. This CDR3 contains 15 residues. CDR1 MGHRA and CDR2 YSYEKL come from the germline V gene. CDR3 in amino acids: CASSQDDRDSEECTF. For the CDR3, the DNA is TGCGCCAGCAGCCAAGATGACCGGGACAGCGAAGAATGCACCTTC.

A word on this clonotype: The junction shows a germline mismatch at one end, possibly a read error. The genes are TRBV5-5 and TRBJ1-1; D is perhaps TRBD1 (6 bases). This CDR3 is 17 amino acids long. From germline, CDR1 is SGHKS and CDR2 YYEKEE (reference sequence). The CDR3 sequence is CASSLPPVTGPNAEAFF. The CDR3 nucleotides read TGTGCCAGCAGCTTGCCCCCAGTGACAGGACCGAACGCTGAAGCTTTCTTT.

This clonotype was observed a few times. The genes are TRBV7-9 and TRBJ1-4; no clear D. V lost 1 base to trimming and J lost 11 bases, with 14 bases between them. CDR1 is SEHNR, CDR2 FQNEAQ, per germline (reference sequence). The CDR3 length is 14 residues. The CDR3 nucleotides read TGTGCCAGCAGCTTAGAGATCCAGGCTCCCAAACTGTTTTTT. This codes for CASSLEIQAPKLFF.

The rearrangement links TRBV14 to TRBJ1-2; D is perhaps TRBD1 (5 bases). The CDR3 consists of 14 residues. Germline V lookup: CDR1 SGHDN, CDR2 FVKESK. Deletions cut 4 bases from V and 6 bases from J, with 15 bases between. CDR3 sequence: CASSPAPGRDGYTF. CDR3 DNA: TGTGCCAGCAGCCCGGCACCAGGGAGGGATGGCTACACCTTC.

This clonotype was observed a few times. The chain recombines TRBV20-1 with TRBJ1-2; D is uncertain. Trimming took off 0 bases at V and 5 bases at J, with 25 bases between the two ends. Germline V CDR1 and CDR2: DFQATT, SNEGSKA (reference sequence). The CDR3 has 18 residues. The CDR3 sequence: CSARERPGDRYGFYGYTF. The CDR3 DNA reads TGCAGTGCTAGAGAGAGGCCAGGTGACCGGTACGGGTTTTATGGCTACACCTTC.

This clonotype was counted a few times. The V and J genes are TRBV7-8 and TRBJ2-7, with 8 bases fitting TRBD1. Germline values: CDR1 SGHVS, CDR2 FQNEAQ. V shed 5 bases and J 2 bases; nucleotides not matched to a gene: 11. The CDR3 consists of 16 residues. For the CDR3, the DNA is TGTGCCAGCAGCCCTTCCGAGTTACAGGGGGCCTACGAGCAGTACTTC. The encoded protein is CASSPSELQGAYEQYF.

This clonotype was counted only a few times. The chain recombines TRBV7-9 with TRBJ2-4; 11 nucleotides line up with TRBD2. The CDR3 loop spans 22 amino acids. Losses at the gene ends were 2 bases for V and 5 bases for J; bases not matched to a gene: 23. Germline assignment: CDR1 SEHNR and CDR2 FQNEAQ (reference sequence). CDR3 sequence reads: CASSLSPLAGGWGAMVENIQYF. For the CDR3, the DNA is TGTGCCAGCAGCTTAAGCCCTCTAGCGGGAGGATGGGGCGCGATGGTGGAAAACATTCAGTACTTC.

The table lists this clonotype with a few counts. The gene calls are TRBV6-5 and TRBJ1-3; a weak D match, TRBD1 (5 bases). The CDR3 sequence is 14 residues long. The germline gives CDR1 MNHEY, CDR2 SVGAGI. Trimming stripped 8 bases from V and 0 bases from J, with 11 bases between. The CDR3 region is CASAEQVSGNTIYF. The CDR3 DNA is TGTGCCAGCGCAGAACAGGTCTCTGGAAACACCATATATTTT.

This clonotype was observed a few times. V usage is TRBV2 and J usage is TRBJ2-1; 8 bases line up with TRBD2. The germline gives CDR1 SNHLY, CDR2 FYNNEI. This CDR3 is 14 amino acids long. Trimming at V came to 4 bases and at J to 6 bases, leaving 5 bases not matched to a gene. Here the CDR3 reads CASSGASGFNEQFF. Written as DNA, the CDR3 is TGTGCCAGCAGTGGGGCTAGCGGGTTCAATGAGCAGTTCTTC.

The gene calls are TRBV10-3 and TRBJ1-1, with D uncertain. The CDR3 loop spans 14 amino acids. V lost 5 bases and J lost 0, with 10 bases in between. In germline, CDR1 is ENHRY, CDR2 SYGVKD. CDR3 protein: CAISRDIMNTEAFF. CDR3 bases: TGTGCCATCAGTAGAGACATCATGAACACTGAAGCTTTCTTT.

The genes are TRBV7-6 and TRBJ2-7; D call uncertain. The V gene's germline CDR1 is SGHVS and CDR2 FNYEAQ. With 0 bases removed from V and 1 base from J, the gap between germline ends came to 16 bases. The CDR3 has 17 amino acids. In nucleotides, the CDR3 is TGTGCCAGCAGCTTAGCAGTATGGCGGTCACTATCCTACGAGCAGTACTTC. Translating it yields CASSLAVWRSLSYEQYF.